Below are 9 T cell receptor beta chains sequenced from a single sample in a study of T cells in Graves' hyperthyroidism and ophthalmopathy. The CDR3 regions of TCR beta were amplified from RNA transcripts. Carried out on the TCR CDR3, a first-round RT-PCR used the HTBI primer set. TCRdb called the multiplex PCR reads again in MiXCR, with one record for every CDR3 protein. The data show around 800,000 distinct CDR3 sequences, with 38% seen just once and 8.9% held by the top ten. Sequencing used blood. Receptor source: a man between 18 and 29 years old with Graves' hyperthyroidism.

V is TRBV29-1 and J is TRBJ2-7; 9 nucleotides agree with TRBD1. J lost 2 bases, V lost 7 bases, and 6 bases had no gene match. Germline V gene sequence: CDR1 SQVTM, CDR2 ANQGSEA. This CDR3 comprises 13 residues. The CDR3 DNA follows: TGCAGCGCTGGACAGGGGTCGACCTACGAGCAGTACTTC. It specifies CSAGQGSTYEQYF.

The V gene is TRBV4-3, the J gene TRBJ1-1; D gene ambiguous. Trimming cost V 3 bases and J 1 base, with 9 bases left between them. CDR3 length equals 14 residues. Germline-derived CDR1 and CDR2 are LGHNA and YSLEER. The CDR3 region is CASSHSRPNTEAFF. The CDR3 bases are TGCGCCAGCAGCCACAGCAGACCGAACACTGAAGCTTTCTTT.

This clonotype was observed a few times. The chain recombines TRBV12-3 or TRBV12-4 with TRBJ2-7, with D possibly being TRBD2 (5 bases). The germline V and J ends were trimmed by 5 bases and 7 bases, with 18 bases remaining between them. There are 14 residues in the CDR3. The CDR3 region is CASSPTTSRREQYF. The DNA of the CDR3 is TGTGCCAGCAGTCCAACCACCAGCAGGAGGGAGCAGTACTTC.

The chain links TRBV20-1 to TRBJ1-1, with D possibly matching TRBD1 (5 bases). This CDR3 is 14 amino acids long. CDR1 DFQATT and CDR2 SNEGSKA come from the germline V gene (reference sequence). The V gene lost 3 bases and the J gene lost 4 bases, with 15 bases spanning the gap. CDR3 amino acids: CSASSGDVRTEAFF. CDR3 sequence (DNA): TGCAGTGCTAGTTCCGGGGACGTTCGCACTGAAGCTTTCTTT.

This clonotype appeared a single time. The CDR3 DNA reads TGTGCCAGCAGCCCTGTAGCTGCTCGGACCGGGGAGCTGTTTTTT. It is translated as CASSPVAARTGELFF. V is TRBV7-8 and J is TRBJ2-2; no definite D call. This CDR3 has 15 residues. The V end lost 5 bases, the J end lost 5 bases, and 15 bases lay between the germline ends. Germline CDR1 and CDR2: SGHVS and FQNEAQ.

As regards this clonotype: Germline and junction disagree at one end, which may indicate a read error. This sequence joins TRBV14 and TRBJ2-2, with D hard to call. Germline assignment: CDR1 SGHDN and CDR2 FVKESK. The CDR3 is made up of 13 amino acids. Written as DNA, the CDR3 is TGTGCCAGCGGCCAAGCCTGGACCGGGGAGCTGTTTTTT. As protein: CASGQAWTGELFF. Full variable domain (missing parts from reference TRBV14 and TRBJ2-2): EAGVTQFPSHSVIEKGQTVTLRCDPISGHDNLYWYRRVMGKEIKFLLHFVKESKQDESGMPNNRFLAERTGGTYSTLKVQPAELEDSGVYFCASGQAWTGELFFGEGSRLTVL.

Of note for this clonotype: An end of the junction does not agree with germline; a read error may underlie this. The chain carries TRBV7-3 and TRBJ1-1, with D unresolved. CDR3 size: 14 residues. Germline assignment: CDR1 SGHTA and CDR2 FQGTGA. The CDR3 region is CASSQDRAGHEAFF. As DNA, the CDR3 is TGCGCCAGCAGCCAAGATAGGGCGGGTCATGAAGCTTTCTTT.

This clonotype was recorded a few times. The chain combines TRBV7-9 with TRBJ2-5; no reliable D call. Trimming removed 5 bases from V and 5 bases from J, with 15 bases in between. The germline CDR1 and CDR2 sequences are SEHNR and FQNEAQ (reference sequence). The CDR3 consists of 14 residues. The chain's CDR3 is CASSPPVVVETQYF. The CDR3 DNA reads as TGTGCCAGCAGCCCCCCCGTCGTGGTGGAGACCCAGTACTTC.

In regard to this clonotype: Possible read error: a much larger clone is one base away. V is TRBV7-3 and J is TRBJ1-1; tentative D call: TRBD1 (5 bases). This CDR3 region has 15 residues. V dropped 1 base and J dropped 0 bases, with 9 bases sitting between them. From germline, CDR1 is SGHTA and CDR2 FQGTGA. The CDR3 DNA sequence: TGTGCCAGCAGCTTAATGGCGGACATGAACACTGAAGCTTTCTTT. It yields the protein CASSLMADMNTEAFF.